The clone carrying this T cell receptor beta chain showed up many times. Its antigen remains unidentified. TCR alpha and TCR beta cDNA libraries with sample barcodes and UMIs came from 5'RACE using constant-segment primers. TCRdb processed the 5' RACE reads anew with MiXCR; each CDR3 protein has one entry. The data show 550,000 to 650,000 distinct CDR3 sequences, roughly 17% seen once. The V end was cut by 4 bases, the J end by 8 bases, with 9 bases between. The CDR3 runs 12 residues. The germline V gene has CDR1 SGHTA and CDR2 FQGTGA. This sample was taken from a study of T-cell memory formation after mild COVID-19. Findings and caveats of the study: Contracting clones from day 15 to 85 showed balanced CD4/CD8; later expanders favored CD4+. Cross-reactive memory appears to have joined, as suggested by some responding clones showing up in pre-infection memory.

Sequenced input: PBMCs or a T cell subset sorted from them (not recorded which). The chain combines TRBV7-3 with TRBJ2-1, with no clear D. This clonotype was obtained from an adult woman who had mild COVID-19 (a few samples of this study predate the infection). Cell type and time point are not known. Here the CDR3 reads CASSSVGDEQFF. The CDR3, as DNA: TGTGCCAGCAGCTCAGTTGGGGATGAGCAGTTCTTC.